This TCR beta chain is drawn from a study of T-cell memory formation after mild COVID-19. Sample barcodes and UMIs were carried by the TCR alpha and TCR beta cDNA libraries that 5'RACE generated with constant-segment primers. In TCRdb, the 5' RACE reads were re-called with MiXCR into one record per CDR3 protein. Of approximately 88,000 distinct CDR3 sequences in the sample, around 25% were seen once. Study-level points and caveats: Among clones contracting day 15 to 85, CD4/CD8 was balanced, whereas later expanders leaned CD4+.

Notes on this clonotype: Its specificity is unknown.

The J segment lost 7 bases and the V segment lost 6 bases, leaving 8 bases of the junction unmatched. This CDR3 has 14 residues. From germline, CDR1 is MNHEY and CDR2 SMNVEV (reference sequence). The rearrangement links TRBV27 to TRBJ1-5, with 8 bases matching TRBD1. Sequenced material: PBMCs or a T cell subset sorted from them (not recorded which). This TCR derives from a man between 18 and 29 years old who had mild COVID-19 (a few samples of this study predate the infection). Cell type and time point are not known. This chain's CDR3 is CASRKQGGLQPQHF. CDR3 coding DNA: TGTGCCAGCAGGAAACAGGGGGGTCTACAGCCCCAGCATTTT.